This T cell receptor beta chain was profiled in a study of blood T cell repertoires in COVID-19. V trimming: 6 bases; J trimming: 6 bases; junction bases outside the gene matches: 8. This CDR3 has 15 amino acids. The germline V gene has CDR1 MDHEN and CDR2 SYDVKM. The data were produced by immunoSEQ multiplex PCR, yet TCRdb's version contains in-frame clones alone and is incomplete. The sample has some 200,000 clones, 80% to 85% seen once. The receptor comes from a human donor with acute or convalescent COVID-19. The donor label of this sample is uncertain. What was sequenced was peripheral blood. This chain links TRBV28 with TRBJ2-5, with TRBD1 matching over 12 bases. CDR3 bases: TGTGCCAGCAGCCTCGGGACAGGGGGCTCGAAGACCCAGTACTTC. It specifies CASSLGTGGSKTQYF.